The 12 T cell receptor beta chains below come from one sample, sequenced in a study of T-cell memory formation after mild COVID-19. TCRdb recomputed calls from the 5' RACE reads with MiXCR, one row per CDR3 protein. The table has roughly 100,000 distinct CDR3 sequences, over 13% seen once. Sequencing was performed on PBMCs or a T cell subset sorted from them (not recorded which). The receptors shown here come from a young man who had mild COVID-19 (a few samples of this study predate the infection). Cell type and time point are not known.

This clonotype was picked up many times. The chain carries TRBV27 and TRBJ2-7, with D perhaps assigned TRBD1 or TRBD2 (5 bases each). The V gene lost 8 bases and the J gene lost 2 bases, with 16 bases spanning the gap. Germline assignment: CDR1 MNHEY and CDR2 SMNVEV (reference sequence). The CDR3 covers 14 residues. The CDR3 protein is CASWDRQTPYEQYF. CDR3 DNA sequence: TGTGCCAGCTGGGACCGCCAAACACCCTACGAGCAGTACTTC.

V gene TRBV29-1 combines with J gene TRBJ2-2; D is perhaps TRBD2 (6 bases). The V gene lost 6 bases and the J gene lost 1 base, with 15 bases spanning the gap. The CDR3 runs to 15 residues. CDR1 and CDR2 (germline): SQVTM, ANQGSEA. The CDR3 is CSVEGQNRNTGELFF. In DNA, the CDR3 is TGCAGCGTGGAGGGGCAGAACCGGAACACCGGGGAGCTGTTTTTT.

This clonotype was counted many times. The chain combines TRBV4-1 with TRBJ1-2; D perhaps matches TRBD1 (5 bases). CDR3 length: 12 amino acids. CDR1 and CDR2 (germline): MGHRA, YSYEKL. With 4 bases removed from V and 8 bases from J, the gap between germline ends came to 11 bases. DNA of the CDR3: TGCGCCAGCAGCCCAGGGCGGTCAGGCTACACCTTC. This translates into CASSPGRSGYTF.

This clonotype came up a few times. This chain joins TRBV7-9 and TRBJ2-1, with TRBD2 identical over 9 bases. Germline loops: CDR1 SEHNR, CDR2 FQNEAQ (reference sequence). This CDR3 is 15 amino acids long. Trimming removed 5 bases from V and 9 bases from J; junction bases left unmatched: 11. The CDR3 DNA reads TGTGCCAGCAGCCACCCGGGACTAGCAGCATTTGAGCAGTTCTTC. It translates to CASSHPGLAAFEQFF.

A few counts support this clonotype. V is TRBV19 and J is TRBJ2-3, with a tentative D call TRBD2 (6 bases). Germline CDR1 LNHDA, CDR2 SQIVND (reference sequence). The CDR3 covers 13 residues. Trimming took 7 bases from V and 1 from J, leaving 9 bases between them. CDR3 coding DNA: TGTGCCAGTAACGGCGGGGGCACAGATACGCAGTATTTT. It is translated as CASNGGGTDTQYF.

V usage is TRBV7-9 and J usage is TRBJ1-1; maybe TRBD1 (5 bases). Per the germline V gene, CDR1 is SEHNR and CDR2 is FQNEAQ (reference sequence). The germline V and J ends were trimmed by 1 base and 0 bases, with 12 bases remaining between them. This CDR3 region has 16 residues. CDR3 sequence: CASSLEGTGLNTEAFF. CDR3 coding DNA: TGTGCCAGCAGCTTAGAGGGAACAGGACTGAACACTGAAGCTTTCTTT.

The chain uses TRBV20-1 and TRBJ1-1, with D maybe TRBD1 (5 bases). There are 13 residues in the CDR3. Germline CDR1 is DFQATT and CDR2 is SNEGSKA (reference sequence). V was shortened by 6 bases and J by 0 bases, with 11 bases between the two germline ends. Written as DNA, the CDR3 is TGCAGTGCCGCCGGGACCGTGAACACTGAAGCTTTCTTT. It encodes CSAAGTVNTEAFF.

The chain employs TRBV7-9 and TRBJ1-5, with a possible D match to TRBD1 (6 bases). V was clipped by 3 bases and J by 6 bases, with 15 bases between them. The germline V gene has CDR1 SEHNR and CDR2 FQNEAQ (reference sequence). The CDR3 runs to 15 residues. Here the CDR3 reads CASSFSGGRGQPQHF. The CDR3 bases are TGTGCCAGCAGCTTCAGCGGGGGGCGCGGTCAGCCCCAGCATTTT.

This clonotype was seen a handful of times. This rearrangement joins TRBV29-1 to TRBJ2-1; D remains ambiguous. V gave up 3 bases and J gave up 7 bases, with 13 bases separating them. This CDR3 has 13 residues. Germline V CDR1 and CDR2: SQVTM, ANQGSEA. CDR3 amino acids: CSVDGLGWNEQFF. CDR3 nucleotides: TGCAGCGTTGATGGCCTGGGGTGGAATGAGCAGTTCTTC.

The chain couples TRBV27 to TRBJ1-5; possible D gene TRBD1, 5 bases. This CDR3 has 12 residues. V shed 4 bases and J shed 8 bases, with 9 bases lying between them. CDR1 MNHEY and CDR2 SMNVEV come from the germline V gene (reference sequence). For the CDR3, the DNA is TGTGCCAGCAGTTCAGGGAATAAGCCCCAGCATTTT. It is translated as CASSSGNKPQHF.

Here the CDR3 DNA reads TGCGCCAGCAGCCAAGAGAGTGGGGGTGGCATGAACACTGAAGCTTTCTTT. Translated: CASSQESGGGMNTEAFF. This chain uses TRBV4-1 with TRBJ1-1, with D maybe TRBD1 (5 bases). V was shortened by 0 bases and J by 0 bases, with 14 bases between the two germline ends. This CDR3 contains 17 residues. Germline loops: CDR1 MGHRA, CDR2 YSYEKL.

The chain links TRBV9 to TRBJ2-3; 11 bases line up with TRBD2. V shed 3 bases and J 6 bases; nucleotides not matched to a gene: 6. Germline CDR1 and CDR2: SGDLS and YYNGEE. The CDR3 runs to 15 residues. This CDR3 is CASSDPGLAVDTQYF. CDR3 DNA: TGTGCCAGCAGCGACCCGGGACTAGCGGTTGATACGCAGTATTTT.